The subject of this entry is one T cell receptor (beta chain). No antigen is known for it. Per-base qualities were not stored, and no clone one base away is much larger. Measured from the cysteine to the phenylalanine, the CDR3 is 17 residues long. The retained sequence is limited to the CDR3, 51 bases, with the frame set at the first base. From the germline V gene, CDR1 is KGHSH and CDR2 is LQKENI. V trim: 5 bases; J trim: 7 bases; unmatched bases: 11. Each collaborating institution followed its own protocols to collect whole blood in K2EDTA tubes. For TCRbeta analysis, collaborator samples were shipped as frozen whole blood, as isolated PBMCs, or as DNA extracted from either sample type. The sample belongs to a study of blood T cell repertoires in COVID-19 (dated by TCRdb to between 2020 and 2021). With respect to the entire study: Samples covering the acute and convalescent phases of COVID-19 were provided by collaborators in the United States, Italy and Spain. The prospective study material was composed of cDNA or gDNA derived from T cells, B-cell-depleted T cells, or PBMCs. The dataset comprised deeply sampled blood TCRbeta repertoires from subjects exposed to, actively infected with, or recovered from COVID-19. The repertoires were released in a freely available public database meant as a resource for research on the immune response to SARS-CoV-2. Samples were obtained from the ongoing ImmuneRACE study (first 160 participants) and from about 1,300 subjects provided by 6 global collaborators. The sample metadata nearly always contained a de-identified subject ID, COVID-19 status, age in years and sex. Where HLA class I and class II types were available, the types were taken from metadata supplied by the sample provider, not from assay-based typing.

TCRbeta CDR3 regions were amplified from genomic DNA by means of the immunoSEQ Assay, a bias-controlled multiplex PCR. The study's own analysis went as follows. Nucleated cell counts per sample were estimated from amplification of reference gene primers within the assay. Sequence reads were collapsed and filtered to measure the absolute abundance of every unique TCRbeta CDR3 rearrangement. For each sample, productive Simpson clonality was calculated as the square root of Simpson's diversity index across productive rearrangements. Imported from immuneACCESS, the table was reduced by TCRdb to in-frame sequences with V and J called. These copies leave out some clones; in studies compared against another copy, an unresolved V gene accounts for under half, and the cause of the remainder is not known. Clone size and V and J calls were adopted from that table, with D and trimming inferred from the DNA. The sample has over 100,000 clones on record, roughly four fifths of them singletons. Jointly, the top ten make up over 9.5% of the sample.

Overall study outcomes, separate from this receptor: Clinical and demographic metadata were provided uncurated, with the amount varying by source and participant.

The source material was peripheral blood. The rearranged chain carries TRBV18 and TRBJ2-1; TRBD2 matches 13 bases in the middle. The TCR was taken from a middle-aged man with active or convalescent COVID-19. The nucleotide sequence is TGTGCCAGCTCAATAAGGACTAGCGGGGGAGAGGGTAATGAGCAGTTCTTC. It translates to CASSIRTSGGEGNEQFF.